The text below deals with one TCR beta chain. In this sample, this clonotype turned up a few times. What antigen it recognizes has not been identified. A much more abundant neighbour one base away suggests this may be a read error. These data come from a study of Graves' ophthalmopathy and Graves' hyperthyroidism (dated by TCRdb to 2017 to 2018). Broadly, across the study: Hyperthyroidism was considered stable if no progression to ophthalmopathy occurred within 18 months of follow-up. For independent validation, a separate cohort was made up of 18 hyperthyroidism patients plus 17 patients who later progressed from hyperthyroidism to ophthalmopathy. The study used signatures of the TCR beta repertoire to tell Graves' ophthalmopathy apart from Graves' hyperthyroidism and to predict which patients would progress to ophthalmopathy. Once sampling was done, hyperthyroidism patients were given methimazole at a starting dose of 30 mg daily, while ophthalmopathy patients were given high-dose intravenous methylprednisolone. To explore V-J signatures that distinguish ophthalmopathy from hyperthyroidism, a discovery set of about a hundred patients was enrolled, made up of around 40 with ophthalmopathy and around 57 with stable hyperthyroidism. In total, over 130 blood samples were TCR-sequenced: 43 ophthalmopathy, roughly 80 hyperthyroidism and approximately 17 hyperthyroidism-to-ophthalmopathy patients. In five or six hyperthyroidism patients, the T-cell repertoires found in thyroid tissue were compared with those found in blood.

Hyperthyroidism patients were newly diagnosed, with disease duration under 2 months, and aged 18 to 65 years. Patients with other autoimmune diseases, uncontrolled infections, pregnancy or lactation were excluded from the study. Diagnosis relied on clinical symptoms, serum thyroxine, TRAb, thyroid ultrasound and orbital computed tomography. Trizol reagent was used to extract the total RNA, and its quality was then checked on an Agilent 2100 Bioanalyzer. For repertoire sequencing, the TCR beta CDR3 regions were amplified from RNA transcripts. HTBI primers and the Qiagen OneStep RT-PCR kit were used in a first-round RT-PCR, which was followed by a second-round multiplex PCR, size selection and purification. Sequencing of the libraries was carried out on an Illumina HiSeq2000 in paired-end mode with 100 bp reads. In the source study's methods: SOAPnuke was used to process the reads, throwing out any read that had adapters, had uncalled bases, had a mean Phred below 15, or lacked an exact constant-primer or identifier match. COPE v1.2.5 was used to merge high-quality paired reads. Clonotypes were defined as unique nucleotide sequences and were aligned to IMGT TRB V, D and J references using MiTCR v1.1. The analysis was limited to V-J combinations with a frequency above 0.0001, which together covered just over 98% of the repertoires. For each V-J combination, a TCR clonal expansion and chaos score was defined as the ratio of F50 clonal expansion to chaos observed in the TCRdist matrix. Features were reduced by Welch's t-statistics and random forest to approximately 12 V-J combinations, which fed a naive Bayes classifier. The Morisita-Horn index was used to measure how similar the thyroid and blood repertoires were. Clones were called with MiXCR by TCRdb after fastp trimmed the public reads at Q25, and only in-frame beta chains were retained. One record per CDR3 amino acid sequence lists the most common genes and DNA. The V and J calls shown here were made by TCRdb, not taken from the authors' results. This sample holds about 550,000 distinct CDR3 sequences; less than 45% were observed only once. The top ten clones comprise about 4.6% of the sample.

Results the study describes overall, beyond this receptor: In validation, the model predicted ophthalmopathy progression with 70.59% sensitivity and around 72% specificity; 12 predicted patients were CT-confirmed with GO in a median of about 6.1 months. In cross-validation, the 13-signature model distinguished ophthalmopathy from stable hyperthyroidism with 85% to 90% sensitivity and almost 83% specificity, and in the test set the corresponding values were around 80% and 75%. No statistical method was used to set the sample size in advance, and the investigators knew which group each participant was assigned to. Most of the expanded thyroid clonotypes with a frequency above 0.001 were also detected in blood, and it was suggested that the thyroid immune response may be reflected by blood repertoires.

Taken from the germline V gene, the CDR1 and CDR2 loops are SNHLY and FYNNEI. From cysteine to phenylalanine, the CDR3 is 12 amino acids long. The sequence is cut down to CDR3 DNA, 36 bases in frame from base 1. The chain joins TRBV2 to TRBJ1-4; the D gene lacks a confident call. The specimen sequenced was peripheral blood or thyroid tissue (not recorded which). The receptor was isolated from an adult man with Graves' hyperthyroidism. This receptor carries the CDR3 CASGENTARVFF. Here is the DNA: TGTGCCAGCGGTGAAAACACCGCGAGGGTGTTTTTT.